These T cell receptor beta chains were read from a single sample in a study of Graves' ophthalmopathy and Graves' hyperthyroidism. TCRdb redid the calling of the multiplex PCR reads with MiXCR, one entry per CDR3 protein. The sample contains hundreds of thousands of distinct CDR3 sequences, less than 55% of which appear only once. Sequenced input: peripheral blood. Receptor source: an adult man with Graves' ophthalmopathy. CDR3s include the opening cysteine and the closing phenylalanine or tryptophan. D genes are given only for firm matches. Size values are once, few and many counts, or a class for expanded clones, and some rows have none.

J	V	D	size	DNA	CDR3
TRBJ1-2	TRBV5-4	NA	NA	TGTGCCAGCAGCTTAACAGCGGCCGATTATGGCTACACCTTC	CASSLTAADYGYTF
TRBJ1-2	TRBV6-4	NA	NA	TGTGCCAGCAGTGACTCACGGGGGGATGGCTACACCTTC	CASSDSRGDGYTF
TRBJ2-7	TRBV10-3	NA	few	TGTGCCAACCCCGGCGAGCAGTACTTC	CANPGEQYF
TRBJ2-7	TRBV2	TRBD1	few	TGTGCCAGCAGTGAAGCGATCGGACAGGGCCACGAGCAGTACTTC	CASSEAIGQGHEQYF
TRBJ1-2	TRBV5-5	NA	few	TGTGCCAGCAGCTTGGCCAGCAGGGATTCTGGCTACACCTTC	CASSLASRDSGYTF
TRBJ1-6	TRBV7-9	NA	NA	TGTGCCAGCAGTTTAGTCCGGGGTAGTAATTCACCCCTCCACTTT	CASSLVRGSNSPLHF
TRBJ1-2	TRBV20-1	NA	NA	TGCAGTGCTAGACCGCGGGGGGGGTACCATGGCTACACCTTC	CSARPRGGYHGYTF
TRBJ1-2	TRBV4-2	TRBD1	NA	TGTGCCAGCAGCCAGGACAGGGGGGATGGCTACACCTTC	CASSQDRGDGYTF
TRBJ2-7	TRBV10-3	TRBD2	few	TGTGCCATCAGTGAGTCGGGAGGACTAGCGGGCTACGAGCAGTACTTC	CAISESGGLAGYEQYF
TRBJ1-1	TRBV19	NA	NA	TGTGCCAGTAGTATAGGGGCCGGGACACCGAACACTGAAGCTTTCTTT	CASSIGAGTPNTEAFF
TRBJ1-2	TRBV29-1	NA	many	TGCAGCGCAAGGGAGGGGAGATATGGCTACACCTTC	CSAREGRYGYTF
TRBJ1-4	TRBV5-1	NA	NA	TGCGCCAGCAGCTTGGTAGGGGTAGACGAAAAACTGTTTTTT	CASSLVGVDEKLFF
TRBJ2-2	TRBV10-2	NA	few	TGCGCCAGCACCTCAGCGGAAAAGAACACCGGGGAGCTGTTTTTT	CASTSAEKNTGELFF
TRBJ1-6	TRBV12-3/TRBV12-4	NA	NA	TGTGCCAGCAGTTTAGAAGGAAATTGGCCTTCACCCCTCCACTTT	CASSLEGNWPSPLHF
TRBJ2-2	TRBV19	TRBD1	NA	TGTGCCATTGCGGGACAGGGGGCCGGGGAGCTGTTTTTT	CAIAGQGAGELFF
TRBJ2-5	TRBV5-1	NA	NA	TGCGCCAGCAGCTCAGGCAGGGCGGGACAAGAGACCCAGTACTTC	CASSSGRAGQETQYF